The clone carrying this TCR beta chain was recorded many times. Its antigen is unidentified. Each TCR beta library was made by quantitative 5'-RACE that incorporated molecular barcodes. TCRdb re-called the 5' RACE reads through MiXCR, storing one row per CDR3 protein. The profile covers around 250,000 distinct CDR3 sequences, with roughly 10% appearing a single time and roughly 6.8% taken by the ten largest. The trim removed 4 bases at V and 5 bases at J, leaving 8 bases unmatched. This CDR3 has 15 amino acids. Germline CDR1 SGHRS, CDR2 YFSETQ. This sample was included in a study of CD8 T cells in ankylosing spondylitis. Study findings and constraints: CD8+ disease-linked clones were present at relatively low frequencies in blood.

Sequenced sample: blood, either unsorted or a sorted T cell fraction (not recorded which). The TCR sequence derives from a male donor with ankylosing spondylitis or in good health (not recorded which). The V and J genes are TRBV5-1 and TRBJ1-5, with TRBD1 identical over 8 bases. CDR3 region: CASSPGTGSYQPQHF. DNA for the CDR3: TGCGCCAGCAGCCCGGGGACAGGCTCTTATCAGCCCCAGCATTTT.